The 29 T cell receptor beta chains presented below share a single source sample, sequenced in a study of OX40 agonist ivuxolimab in advanced cancers. TCRdb keeps only in-frame clones here, not all; method: immunoSEQ multiplex PCR. The repertoire has approximately 74,000 clones, 90% to 95% of them found once; the top ten carry 0.25% to 0.35%. Source: CD4+ or CD8+ T cells sorted from blood, taken in a trial of the OX40 agonist ivuxolimab. Source of these receptors: an adult with an advanced solid tumor such as melanoma, head and neck, liver or kidney cancer.

This chain joins TRBV7-2 and TRBJ2-5; D ambiguous. V was pared by 1 base and J by 4 bases, with 13 bases between. This CDR3 comprises 15 residues. The germline gives CDR1 SGHTA, CDR2 FQGNSA. This chain's CDR3 is CASSLDLHSAETQYF. The CDR3, as DNA: TGTGCCAGCAGCTTAGATCTGCACTCAGCAGAGACCCAGTACTTC.

In its sample, this clone was seen once. V and J are TRBV7-8 and TRBJ1-6; tentatively, D is TRBD1 (5 bases). Looked up from germline, CDR1 is SGHVS and CDR2 is FQNEAQ. Trimming shortened V by 2 bases and J by 7 bases, and 9 bases separated the two germline ends. The CDR3 length is 14 residues. DNA of the CDR3: TGTGCCAGCAGCTTATCCGACAGCAATTCACCCCTCCACTTT. This encodes CASSLSDSNSPLHF.

This sequence joins TRBV5-6 and TRBJ2-2, with TRBD2 as a possible D gene (6 bases). Germline CDR1 reads SGHDT; CDR2 reads YYEEEE. The V end was cut by 5 bases, the J end by 3 bases, with 17 bases between. The CDR3 runs to 16 residues. CDR3 in amino acids: CASSFRREVDTGELFF. Written as DNA, the CDR3 is TGTGCCAGCAGTTTCCGCAGGGAGGTCGACACCGGGGAGCTGTTTTTT.

This rearrangement joins TRBV21-1 to TRBJ1-5; the D call in the table, TRBD1, was not verified against the DNA. TRBV21-1 is labeled a pseudogene. The CDR3 is 15 residues long. In DNA, the CDR3 is TGTGCCAGCAGGGAAAAAGGGACATCCTCCCTCCCCCAGCATTTT. Translation gives CASREKGTSSLPQHF.

The chain carries TRBV10-3 and TRBJ1-1, with 8 bases that match TRBD1. CDR1 ENHRY and CDR2 SYGVKD come from the germline V gene. V lost 0 bases, J lost 8 bases, and 8 bases stayed unmatched. The CDR3 is 15 amino acids. The CDR3 bases are TGTGCCATCAGTGAGTCTGGGGGAGGACAGGGCGAAGCTTTCTTT. Translating it yields CAISESGGGQGEAFF.

This chain joins TRBV28 and TRBJ1-1; D ambiguous. Germline V gene lookup returns CDR1 MDHEN and CDR2 SYDVKM. The length of the CDR3 is 13 residues. Between the trimmed V and J ends, which lost 5 bases and 7 bases, there was a span of 14 bases. Written as DNA, the CDR3 is TGTGCCAGCAGTCCACGACCGGGCGGTGAAGCTTTCTTT. It codes for CASSPRPGGEAFF.

The chain joins TRBV5-4 to TRBJ1-4; 8 bases align to TRBD1. V shed 0 bases and J 6 bases; nucleotides not matched to a gene: 7. The CDR3 covers 16 residues. The germline V gene encodes CDR1 SGHNT and CDR2 YYREEE (reference sequence). The CDR3 here is CASSLGTGLGDEKLFF. The CDR3 DNA reads TGTGCCAGCAGCTTGGGGACAGGGCTGGGGGATGAAAAACTGTTTTTT. Based on the CDR3 plus reference TRBV5-4 and TRBJ1-4, the full variable domain is ETGVTQSPTHLIKTRGQQVTLRCSSQSGHNTVSWYQQALGQGPQFIFQYYREEENGRGNFPPRFSGLQFPNYSSELNVNALELDDSALYLCASSLGTGLGDEKLFFGSGTQLSVL.

This clone has only one observation. The genes are TRBV19 and TRBJ2-7; D remains ambiguous. The ends were cut back, 3 bases at V and 4 bases at J, with 10 bases in the middle. Looked up from germline, CDR1 is LNHDA and CDR2 is SQIVND (reference sequence). The CDR3 runs 13 residues. CDR3 sequence reads: CASSMSPPYEQYF. Here the CDR3 DNA reads TGTGCCAGTAGTATGTCCCCACCGTACGAGCAGTACTTC. The full variable domain, with the rest looked up from reference TRBV19 and TRBJ2-7, is DGGITQSPKYLFRKEGQNVTLSCEQNLNHDAMYWYRQDPGQGLRLIYYSQIVNDFQKGDIAEGYSVSREKKESFPLTVTSAQKNPTAFYLCASSMSPPYEQYFGPGTRLTVT.

The chain's CDR3 is CASSPGRGYNEQFF. CDR3 DNA: TGTGCCAGCAGCCCCGGACGGGGATACAATGAGCAGTTCTTC. The V gene is TRBV27, the J gene TRBJ2-1; the D gene is possibly TRBD2 (5 bases). Trimming took off 6 bases at V and 4 bases at J, with 13 bases between the two ends. CDR1 is MNHEY, CDR2 SMNVEV, per germline (reference sequence). This CDR3 has 14 amino acids.

The CDR3 coding sequence is TGTGCCAGTAGTCCGGGGCGAGGCAATCAGCCCCAGCATTTT. Amino acid sequence: CASSPGRGNQPQHF. The gene calls are TRBV19 and TRBJ1-5, with D perhaps matching TRBD1 (5 bases). CDR3 length equals 14 residues. Trimming shortened V by 5 bases and J by 2 bases, and 10 bases separated the two germline ends. The germline CDR1 and CDR2 sequences are LNHDA and SQIVND (reference sequence).

This clone was picked up a small number of times. V gene TRBV14 combines with J gene TRBJ1-6; D unresolved. The CDR3 has 14 residues. The germline V and J ends were trimmed by 1 base and 11 bases, with 12 bases remaining between them. Germline V gene sequence: CDR1 SGHDN, CDR2 FVKESK. DNA of the CDR3: TGTGCCAGCAGCCAAGTCGACACAGTGGCACCCCTCCACTTT. The encoded protein is CASSQVDTVAPLHF.

V and J are TRBV7-9 and TRBJ2-7; TRBD2 is a possible D gene (5 bases). The CDR3 has 18 residues. Trimming took 5 bases from V and 4 from J, leaving 27 bases between them. Germline V lookup: CDR1 SEHNR, CDR2 FQNEAQ (reference sequence). CDR3 sequence reads: CASSPPRRGSVSWYEQYF. Here the CDR3 DNA reads TGTGCCAGCAGCCCCCCCCGCAGAGGGAGCGTCAGTTGGTACGAGCAGTACTTC.

This clone was seen just once. The chain uses TRBV5-1 and TRBJ2-6, with 10 nucleotides matching TRBD1. This CDR3 is 17 amino acids long. CDR1 and CDR2 (germline): SGHRS, YFSETQ. V lost 4 bases to trimming and J lost 0 bases; unmatched junction nucleotides: 4. This CDR3 reads CASSPGQGSSGANVLTF. DNA of the CDR3: TGCGCCAGCAGCCCGGGACAGGGGAGCTCTGGGGCCAACGTCCTGACTTTC.

Remarks on this clone: As the CDR3 is not closed by the conserved phenylalanine or tryptophan, this likely results from a read error. The DNA is omitted, as the CDR3 cannot be located on it reliably, and the CDR3 follows TCRdb's listing. The V call is TRBV14, the J call TRBJ1-4. Termini included, the CDR3 measures 13 amino acids. The germline CDR1 and CDR2 sequences are SGHDN and FVKESK. CDR3 sequence reads: CASSPARTDDGRG.

This sequence joins TRBV28 and TRBJ2-7; D remains ambiguous. Germline values: CDR1 MDHEN, CDR2 SYDVKM. The V and J ends lost 8 bases and 2 bases respectively, with 7 bases between them. CDR3 length equals 11 residues. In nucleotides, the CDR3 is TGTGCCAGCGGCCCCACCTACGAGCAGTACTTC. It codes for CASGPTYEQYF. Full variable domain (remainder filled in from reference TRBV28 and TRBJ2-7): DVKVTQSSRYLVKRTGEKVFLECVQDMDHENMFWYRQDPGLGLRLIYFSYDVKMKEKGDIPEGYSVSREKKERFSLILESASTNQTSMYLCASGPTYEQYFGPGTRLTVT.

This chain connects TRBV2 to TRBJ2-1, with D perhaps TRBD2 (5 bases). This CDR3 contains 12 residues. Trimming removed 2 bases from V and 12 bases from J, with 11 bases in between. From germline, CDR1 is SNHLY and CDR2 FYNNEI. In DNA form, the CDR3 reads TGTGCCAGCAGTGAAATCCTAGAGGGGCAGTTCTTC. It encodes CASSEILEGQFF. The whole variable domain, remainder taken from reference TRBV2 and TRBJ2-1, is EPEVTQTPSHQVTQMGQEVILRCVPISNHLYFYWYRQILGQKVEFLVSFYNNEISEKSEIFDDQFSVERPDGSNFTLKIRSTKLEDSAMYFCASSEILEGQFFGPGTRLTVL.

The chain carries TRBV7-2 and TRBJ2-7; weak D call: TRBD2 (5 bases). This CDR3 has 16 residues. CDR1 and CDR2 (germline): SGHTA, FQGNSA. V dropped 7 bases and J dropped 4 bases, with 23 bases sitting between them. CDR3 residues: CASTSRGSRSTYEQYF. The CDR3 coding sequence is TGTGCCAGCACCTCCCGAGGGTCCCGAAGTACTTACGAGCAGTACTTC.

The chain combines TRBV9 with TRBJ1-4, with D perhaps matching TRBD1 (5 bases). This CDR3 has 15 residues. Trimming cost V 4 bases and J 0 bases, with 10 bases left between them. Germline V gives CDR1 SGDLS, CDR2 YYNGEE. DNA of the CDR3: TGTGCCAGCAGCCCACCGGGGGCAACTAATGAAAAACTGTTTTTT. It codes for CASSPPGATNEKLFF.

CDR3 bases: TGTGCCAGCAGCCTAGGACTAGCGGGGGTCGGTCTTGTCGGAGAGACCCAGTACTTC. Residues: CASSLGLAGVGLVGETQYF. This chain uses TRBV4-2 with TRBJ2-5; 13 bases map to TRBD2. Germline loops: CDR1 LGHNA, CDR2 YNFKEQ. The CDR3 length is 19 residues. Germline trimming cut 4 bases from V and 4 bases from J; bases unmatched to any gene: 15.

This clone was seen only once. The gene calls are TRBV7-9 and TRBJ1-2, with D maybe TRBD1 (5 bases). Germline loops: CDR1 SEHNR, CDR2 FQNEAQ (reference sequence). This CDR3 has 14 amino acids. V was clipped by 3 bases and J by 2 bases, with 10 bases between them. CDR3: CASSLGVGNYGYTF. In DNA form, the CDR3 reads TGTGCCAGCAGCTTGGGGGTTGGGAACTATGGCTACACCTTC.

The DNA for the CDR3 is TGCGCCAGCAGCTACGGGCCCTCTGGAAACACCATATATTTT. This sequence encodes CASSYGPSGNTIYF. The rearrangement joins TRBV5-1 to TRBJ1-3; D gene unclear. V lost 3 bases, J lost 0 bases, and 7 bases lay in between. This CDR3 is built from 14 residues. From germline, CDR1 is SGHRS and CDR2 YFSETQ. The full variable domain, with the rest looked up from reference TRBV5-1 and TRBJ1-3, is KAGVTQTPRYLIKTRGQQVTLSCSPISGHRSVSWYQQTPGQGLQFLFEYFSETQRNKGNFPGRFSGRQFSNSRSEMNVSTLELGDSALYLCASSYGPSGNTIYFGEGSWLTVV.

This clone appeared once. The rearrangement links TRBV7-6 to TRBJ1-3, with 9 bases fitting TRBD1. This CDR3 comprises 14 residues. J gave up 8 bases and V 5 bases, and 7 bases lay outside the gene matches. The germline gives CDR1 SGHVS, CDR2 FNYEAQ. The chain's CDR3 is CASSLQDRGDTIYF. As DNA, the CDR3 is TGTGCCAGCAGCCTCCAGGACAGGGGCGACACCATATATTTT.

The chain links TRBV18 to TRBJ1-3; a possible D gene is TRBD1 (5 bases). This CDR3 has 16 residues. Trimming cost V 3 bases and J 0 bases, with 12 bases left between them. CDR1 and CDR2 (germline): KGHSH, LQKENI. CDR3 coding DNA: TGTGCCAGCTCACCCTGGGGGGATATCTCTGGAAACACCATATATTTT. Amino acid sequence: CASSPWGDISGNTIYF.

This clone was observed a single time. The J gene is TRBJ1-5, the V gene TRBV7-2; no reliable D call. This CDR3 has 14 residues. Trimming removed 4 bases from V and 2 bases from J, with 9 bases in between. The V gene's germline CDR1 is SGHTA and CDR2 FQGNSA. CDR3 residues: CASSSGLGNQPQHF. CDR3 DNA sequence: TGTGCCAGCAGCTCCGGGTTAGGCAATCAGCCCCAGCATTTT.

The gene calls are TRBV2 and TRBJ2-1; 8 positions match TRBD2. CDR1 SNHLY and CDR2 FYNNEI come from the germline V gene. V shed 6 bases and J 1 base; nucleotides not matched to a gene: 2. The CDR3 extends over 14 amino acids. The CDR3 spells CASSRGGSYNEQFF. CDR3 nucleotide sequence: TGTGCCAGCAGCCGCGGGGGGTCCTACAATGAGCAGTTCTTC. The full variable domain, rest sourced from reference TRBV2 and TRBJ2-1, is EPEVTQTPSHQVTQMGQEVILRCVPISNHLYFYWYRQILGQKVEFLVSFYNNEISEKSEIFDDQFSVERPDGSNFTLKIRSTKLEDSAMYFCASSRGGSYNEQFFGPGTRLTVL.

The chain links TRBV11-3 to TRBJ2-1; D is tentatively TRBD1 or TRBD2 (5 bases each). The germline CDR1 and CDR2 sequences are SGHNT and YENEEA. CDR3 length: 16 residues. V lost 4 bases and J 5 bases, leaving 18 bases between the germline ends. DNA for the CDR3: TGTGCCAGCAGCTCCGGAGGCTTGGGGGTTAACAATGAGCAGTTCTTC. It yields the protein CASSSGGLGVNNEQFF.

The chain recombines TRBV6-5 with TRBJ2-5; no clear D gene. This CDR3 is 11 amino acids long. Germline values: CDR1 MNHEY, CDR2 SVGAGI. V lost 6 bases to trimming and J lost 3 bases, with 5 bases between them. The chain's CDR3 is CASSPKETQYF. DNA of the CDR3: TGTGCCAGCAGCCCAAAAGAGACCCAGTACTTC.

This chain joins TRBV6-6 and TRBJ1-6, with 11 positions matching TRBD1. Germline CDR1 is MNHNY and CDR2 is SVGAGI (reference sequence). With 2 bases clipped from V and 8 bases from J, the junction kept 2 bases outside the gene matches. The CDR3 covers 15 residues. CDR3 amino acids: CASSYPGQGDSPLHF. The CDR3 region has the DNA TGTGCCAGCAGTTACCCGGGACAGGGGGATTCACCCCTCCACTTT.

This sequence joins TRBV9 and TRBJ2-3; no definite D call. This CDR3 is built from 15 residues. V was clipped by 0 bases and J by 2 bases, with 10 bases between them. Germline V CDR1 and CDR2: SGDLS, YYNGEE. The CDR3 DNA reads TGTGCCAGCAGCGTAGCGGTTCTACACACAGATACGCAGTATTTT. Amino acid sequence: CASSVAVLHTDTQYF.